These 20 T cell receptor beta chains were sequenced from one sample in a study of shared clonotypes between healthy human individuals. The repertoire was sequenced with immunoSEQ multiplex PCR; TCRdb's copy has only in-frame clones and lacks some. The sample has more than 600,000 clones, approximately 90% seen once. Only CD45RO-negative cells positively selected for CCR7 counted as naive CD8 cells, so terminally differentiated effector memory CD45RA+ cells were excluded. The sequenced material came from naive CD8+ T cells sorted from blood. The receptors were gathered from a man aged 30 to 39 in good health.

The count of this clone is one. This rearrangement joins TRBV5-4 to TRBJ2-7, with a possible D match to TRBD1 (6 bases). The germline CDR1 and CDR2 sequences are SGHNT and YYREEE (reference sequence). V was shortened by 2 bases and J by 6 bases, with 15 bases between the two germline ends. There are 14 residues in the CDR3. In DNA form, the CDR3 reads TGTGCCAGCAGCTTCGGCTCAGGGGACGGCGAGCAGTACTTC. Its translation: CASSFGSGDGEQYF.

The chain is built from TRBV9 and TRBJ2-1; TRBD2 agrees at 12 bases. Germline CDR1 is SGDLS and CDR2 is YYNGEE. The CDR3 contains 15 residues. With 0 bases clipped from V and 9 bases from J, the junction kept 4 bases outside the gene matches. CDR3 DNA: TGTGCCAGCAGCGTAGGACTAGCGGGAGTCGTTGAGCAGTTCTTC. Translation gives CASSVGLAGVVEQFF.

The gene calls are TRBV7-8 and TRBJ1-2; D gene uncertain. Deletions cut 5 bases from V and 3 bases from J, with 4 bases between. CDR3 size: 11 residues. In germline, CDR1 is SGHVS, CDR2 FQNEAQ. The CDR3 reads CASSADYGYTF. CDR3 sequence (DNA): TGTGCCAGCAGCGCGGACTATGGCTACACCTTC. Full variable domain (remainder filled in from reference TRBV7-8 and TRBJ1-2): GAGVSQSPRYKVAKRGQDVALRCDPISGHVSLFWYQQALGQGPEFLTYFQNEAQLDKSGLPSDRFFAERPEGSVSTLKIQRTQQEDSAVYLCASSADYGYTFGSGTRLTVV.

To note about this clone: The identical CDR3 is also encoded by other nucleotide sequences in the sample. The chain joins TRBV2 to TRBJ1-1; D is unresolved. The CDR3 runs 11 residues. V lost 8 bases and J 4 bases, leaving 8 bases between the germline ends. Looked up from germline, CDR1 is SNHLY and CDR2 is FYNNEI. The CDR3 loop reads CASVGGTEAFF. CDR3 nucleotides: TGTGCCAGCGTGGGAGGCACTGAAGCTTTCTTT.

A few counts support this clone. The genes are TRBV5-7 and TRBJ2-7; TRBD2 aligns across 9 bases. TRBV5-7 is an ORF, with its function uncertain. Trimming removed 0 bases from V and 2 bases from J; junction bases left unmatched: 6. The length of the CDR3 is 16 residues. The CDR3 loop is CASSLASGRPPYEQYF. The CDR3 nucleotides read TGTGCCAGCAGCTTGGCCAGCGGGAGGCCCCCCTACGAGCAGTACTTC.

The CDR3, as DNA: TGCGCCAGCAGCCGATTGTTTGGGGAAAAACTGTTTTTT. Amino acid sequence: CASSRLFGEKLFF. The rearrangement uses TRBV4-1 and TRBJ1-4; D is unresolved. Per the germline V gene, CDR1 is MGHRA and CDR2 is YSYEKL. Trimming removed 4 bases at V and 8 bases at J, with 11 bases between. The CDR3 has 13 amino acids.

The chain couples TRBV6-1 to TRBJ2-3; D not certain. Germline values: CDR1 MNHNS, CDR2 SASEGT. V lost 5 bases, J lost 4 bases, and 7 bases lay in between. This CDR3 spans 12 amino acids. The chain's CDR3 is CASSSVSDTQYF. DNA of the CDR3: TGTGCCAGCAGTTCCGTCTCAGATACGCAGTATTTT.

V usage is TRBV7-6 and J usage is TRBJ2-1; 8 bases agree with TRBD2. The V and J ends lost 2 bases and 4 bases, in that order; junction bases with no gene match: 7. The CDR3 consists of 16 residues. In germline, CDR1 is SGHVS, CDR2 FNYEAQ. The CDR3 sequence: CASSLSGGPGYNEQFF. The CDR3 nucleotides are TGTGCCAGCAGCTTAAGCGGGGGACCGGGGTACAATGAGCAGTTCTTC.

The chain uses TRBV7-2 and TRBJ2-7, with D perhaps TRBD2 (5 bases). Per the germline V gene, CDR1 is SGHTA and CDR2 is FQGNSA. The CDR3 runs to 14 residues. V dropped 7 bases and J dropped 3 bases, with 16 bases sitting between them. The CDR3 loop is CASKLSGAYYEQYF. In DNA, the CDR3 is TGTGCCAGCAAGTTGAGCGGAGCATACTACGAGCAGTACTTC.

The V gene is TRBV28, the J gene TRBJ2-7, with 10 positions matching TRBD2. The CDR3 is 14 residues long. V was pared by 10 bases and J by 0 bases, with 6 bases of the junction left unmatched. In germline, CDR1 is MDHEN, CDR2 SYDVKM. The CDR3 spells CATFSSGSSYEQYF. CDR3 DNA sequence: TGTGCCACCTTCTCTAGCGGGAGCTCCTACGAGCAGTACTTC. Based on the CDR3 plus reference TRBV28 and TRBJ2-7, the full variable domain is DVKVTQSSRYLVKRTGEKVFLECVQDMDHENMFWYRQDPGLGLRLIYFSYDVKMKEKGDIPEGYSVSREKKERFSLILESASTNQTSMYLCATFSSGSSYEQYFGPGTRLTVT.

This chain uses TRBV2 with TRBJ2-2; 7 bases are shared with TRBD1. Germline CDR1 is SNHLY and CDR2 is FYNNEI. The CDR3 sequence is 15 residues long. V trimming: 9 bases; J trimming: 6 bases; junction bases outside the gene matches: 13. In DNA, the CDR3 is TGTGCCAGAGGGGGACAGACCATTCGGTCCGGGGAGCTGTTTTTT. The encoded protein is CARGGQTIRSGELFF.

There are a few counts of this clone. The V gene is TRBV19, the J gene TRBJ2-7, with D maybe TRBD1 (5 bases). The germline V and J ends were trimmed by 5 bases and 7 bases, with 9 bases remaining between them. CDR1 LNHDA and CDR2 SQIVND come from the germline V gene (reference sequence). The CDR3 is made up of 11 amino acids. CDR3 protein: CASSLGPEQYF. The CDR3 nucleotides are TGTGCCAGTAGTCTGGGGCCGGAGCAGTACTTC.

The J gene is TRBJ2-7, the V gene TRBV5-4; TRBD2 aligns across 12 bases. CDR3 length equals 15 residues. With V trimmed by 4 bases and J by 4 bases, 6 bases remained unmatched. The germline V gene encodes CDR1 SGHNT and CDR2 YYREEE (reference sequence). CDR3 sequence: CASSRSTSGRYEQYF. The DNA for the CDR3 is TGTGCCAGCAGCAGATCGACTAGCGGGAGATACGAGCAGTACTTC.

V gene TRBV28 combines with J gene TRBJ1-5; TRBD1 matches at 9 bases. The CDR3 has 18 residues. The ends lost 6 bases at V and 4 bases at J; junction bases unmatched: 16. Germline CDR1 and CDR2: MDHEN and SYDVKM. The CDR3 reads CASSPRITGGLWNQPQHF. As DNA, the CDR3 is TGTGCCAGCAGCCCTAGGATAACAGGGGGCCTTTGGAATCAGCCCCAGCATTTT.

This clone was counted once. The chain is built from TRBV11-2 and TRBJ1-2; tentative D call: TRBD1 (6 bases). Germline V gives CDR1 SGHAT, CDR2 FQNNGV. The V and J ends lost 3 bases and 4 bases respectively, with 12 bases between them. This CDR3 is 14 amino acids long. The CDR3 DNA reads TGTGCCAGCAGCTTGCAGGGGCCCCTCTATGGCTACACCTTC. This codes for CASSLQGPLYGYTF.

The chain links TRBV27 to TRBJ1-1, with D tentatively TRBD1 (6 bases). The length of the CDR3 is 15 residues. The germline gives CDR1 MNHEY, CDR2 SMNVEV (reference sequence). Deletions cut 7 bases from V and 1 base from J, with 16 bases between. The DNA of the CDR3 is TGTGCCAGCATTCAAGGGGGGCCTCCGAACACTGAAGCTTTCTTT. Translating it yields CASIQGGPPNTEAFF.

This clone was counted a few times. The chain combines TRBV28 with TRBJ2-7; D gene uncertain. With 6 bases removed from V and 3 bases from J, the gap between germline ends came to 6 bases. This CDR3 has 11 residues. Germline lookup yields CDR1 MDHEN and CDR2 SYDVKM. The CDR3 nucleotides are TGTGCCAGCAGGGACGACTACGAGCAGTACTTC. Translated: CASRDDYEQYF.

This sequence joins TRBV6-5 and TRBJ2-6, with unresolved D. Germline V gene sequence: CDR1 MNHEY, CDR2 SVGAGI. V was clipped by 0 bases and J by 3 bases, with 6 bases between them. The CDR3 is 15 amino acids. CDR3 bases: TGTGCCAGCAGTTACTCGAGTGGTGGGGCCAACGTCCTGACTTTC. This gives the protein CASSYSSGGANVLTF.

The CDR3 bases are TGTGCCAGCAGTGGTGGGGACCTCGGGGTCATTCAGTACTTC. Translating it yields CASSGGDLGVIQYF. The rearrangement joins TRBV2 to TRBJ2-4, with D perhaps matching TRBD1 or TRBD2 (5 bases each). The V and J ends lost 4 bases and 9 bases respectively, with 16 bases between them. The germline gives CDR1 SNHLY, CDR2 FYNNEI. The CDR3 consists of 14 residues.

V is TRBV7-9 and J is TRBJ2-3; TRBD2 matches at 9 bases. Germline V gene sequence: CDR1 SEHNR, CDR2 FQNEAQ (reference sequence). CDR3 length equals 15 residues. V gave up 5 bases and J gave up 3 bases; unmatched junction bases: 6. As DNA, the CDR3 is TGTGCCAGCAGCACCCTGGCGGGAGGGACAGATACGCAGTATTTT. Its translation is CASSTLAGGTDTQYF.